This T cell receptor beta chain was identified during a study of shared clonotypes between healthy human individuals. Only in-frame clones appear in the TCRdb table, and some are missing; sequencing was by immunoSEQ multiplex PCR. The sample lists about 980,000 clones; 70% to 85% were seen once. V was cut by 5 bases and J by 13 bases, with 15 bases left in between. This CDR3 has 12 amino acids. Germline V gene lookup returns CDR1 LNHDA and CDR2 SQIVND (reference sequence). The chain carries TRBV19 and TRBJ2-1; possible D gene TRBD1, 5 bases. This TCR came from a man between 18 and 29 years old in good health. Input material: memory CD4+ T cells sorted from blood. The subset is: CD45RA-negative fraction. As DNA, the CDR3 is TGTGCCAGTAGTGTCTATGGGCAGGGACAGTTCTTC. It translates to CASSVYGQGQFF.